This T cell receptor beta chain was identified in a study of CD8 T cells in Susac syndrome. In blood CD8+ and CD4+ T cells, TCR beta underwent sequencing. There are 15 residues in the CDR3. This clonotype came up once. An input of 0.5 to 1 ug of RNA was subjected to reverse transcription using random hexamers. Amplification of TCR beta CDR3 was carried out by immunoSEQ multiplex PCR, which covered 54 Vbeta and 13 Jbeta segments. TCRdb re-called the immunoSEQ multiplex PCR reads with MiXCR, one entry per CDR3 protein. Here the sample spans 180,000 or so distinct CDR3 sequences, 85% to 95% being singletons.

The receptor's source is a human donor with Susac syndrome. Sequencing was done on a sample of CD4+ T cells from PBMCs. The chain couples TRBV21-1 to TRBJ1-1; the table names TRBD1, a call not compared with the DNA. TRBV21-1 is a pseudogene. For the CDR3, the DNA is TGTGCCAGCAAGGGGGTCTTACTCGGTGGCACTGAAGCTTTCTTT. Translating gives CASKGVLLGGTEAFF.